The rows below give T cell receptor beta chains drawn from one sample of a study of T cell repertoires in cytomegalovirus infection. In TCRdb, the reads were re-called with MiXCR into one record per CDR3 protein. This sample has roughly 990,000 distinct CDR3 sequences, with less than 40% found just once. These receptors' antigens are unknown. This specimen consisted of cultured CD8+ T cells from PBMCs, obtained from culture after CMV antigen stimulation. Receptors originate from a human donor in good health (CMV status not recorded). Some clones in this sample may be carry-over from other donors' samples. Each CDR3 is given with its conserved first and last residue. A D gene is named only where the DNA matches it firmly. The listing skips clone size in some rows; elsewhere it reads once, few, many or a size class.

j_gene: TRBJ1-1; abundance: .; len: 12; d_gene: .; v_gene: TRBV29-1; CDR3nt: TGCAGCGTTGAGAGGGACACCGACGAAGCTTTCTTT; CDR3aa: CSVERDTDEAFF
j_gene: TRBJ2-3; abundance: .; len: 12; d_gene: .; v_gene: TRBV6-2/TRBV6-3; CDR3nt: TGTGCCAGCAGTTACGGTGCCTATACGCAGTATTTT; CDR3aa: CASSYGAYTQYF
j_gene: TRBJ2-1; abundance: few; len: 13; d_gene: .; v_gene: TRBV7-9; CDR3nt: TGTGCCAGCACCGCAGTACTTTACAATGAGCAGTTCTTC; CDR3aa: CASTAVLYNEQFF
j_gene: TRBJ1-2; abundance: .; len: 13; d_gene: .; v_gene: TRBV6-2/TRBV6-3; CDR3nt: TGTGCCAGCAGATCAGAATCAAGCTATGGCTACACCTTC; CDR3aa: CASRSESSYGYTF
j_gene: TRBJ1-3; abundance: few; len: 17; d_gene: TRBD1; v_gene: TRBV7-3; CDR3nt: TGTGCCAGCAGCCCCGAAGGACAGGGGGCGTCTGGAAACACCATATATTTT; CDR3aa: CASSPEGQGASGNTIYF
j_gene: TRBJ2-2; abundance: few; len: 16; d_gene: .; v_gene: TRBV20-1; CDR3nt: TGCAGTGCTAGAGCCCCGGGTGCGGGGAACACCGGGGAGCTGTTTTTT; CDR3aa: CSARAPGAGNTGELFF
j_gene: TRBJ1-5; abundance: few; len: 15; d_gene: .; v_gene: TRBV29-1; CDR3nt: TGCAGCGTTGAGCTCACGGGGGAGGTCAATCAGCCCCAGCATTTT; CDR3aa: CSVELTGEVNQPQHF
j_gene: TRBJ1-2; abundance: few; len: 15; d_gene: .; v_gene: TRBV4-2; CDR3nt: TGTGCCAGCAGCCAAGATCGGGAAACGAACTATGGCTACACCTTC; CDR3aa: CASSQDRETNYGYTF
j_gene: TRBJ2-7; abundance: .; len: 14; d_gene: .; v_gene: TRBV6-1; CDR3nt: TGTGCCAGCATCCCCCGGCTTCCTGAGGACGAGCAGTACTTC; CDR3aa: CASIPRLPEDEQYF
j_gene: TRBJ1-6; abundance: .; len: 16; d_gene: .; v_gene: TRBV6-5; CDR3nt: TGTGCCAGCAGTTACGGGGGGACGGTAAATAATTCACCCCTCCACTTT; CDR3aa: CASSYGGTVNNSPLHF
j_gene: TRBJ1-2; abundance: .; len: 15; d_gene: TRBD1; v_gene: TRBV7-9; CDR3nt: TGTGCCAGCAGCTCCGGGACAGGGTTGGACTATGGCTACACCTTC; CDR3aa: CASSSGTGLDYGYTF
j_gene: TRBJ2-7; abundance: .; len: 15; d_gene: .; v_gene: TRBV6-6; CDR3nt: TGTGCCAGCAGCTTGAGACAGGACAAAGACTACGAGCAGTACTTC; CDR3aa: CASSLRQDKDYEQYF
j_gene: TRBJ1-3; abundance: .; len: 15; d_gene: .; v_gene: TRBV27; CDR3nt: TGTGCCAGCAGTTCTAGGGGGTACTCTGGAAACACCATATATTTT; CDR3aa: CASSSRGYSGNTIYF
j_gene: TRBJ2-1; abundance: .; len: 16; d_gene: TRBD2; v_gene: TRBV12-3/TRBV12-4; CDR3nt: TGTGCCAGCAGTCCACTGGCAGCGGGGCCGCCGCATGAGCAGTTCTTC; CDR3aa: CASSPLAAGPPHEQFF
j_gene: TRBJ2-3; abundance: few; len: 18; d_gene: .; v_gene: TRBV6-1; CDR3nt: TGTGCCAGCAGCCCCCCGAGGGGGCGGGGGCCCTTTACAGATACGCAGTATTTT; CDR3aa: CASSPPRGRGPFTDTQYF
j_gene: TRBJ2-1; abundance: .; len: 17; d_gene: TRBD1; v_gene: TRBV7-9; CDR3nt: TGTGCCAGCAGCTTAGTCCCAGGGGGCCATTCCTACAATGAGCAGTTCTTC; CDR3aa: CASSLVPGGHSYNEQFF
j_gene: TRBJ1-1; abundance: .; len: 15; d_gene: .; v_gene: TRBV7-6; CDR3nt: TGTGCCAGCAGCTTGAGTTTAGGGTCGAACACTGAAGCTTTCTTT; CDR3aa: CASSLSLGSNTEAFF
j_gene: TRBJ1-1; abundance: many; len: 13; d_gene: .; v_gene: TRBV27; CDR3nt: TGTGCCAGCAGTTTGGGGAAGAGAACTGAAGCTTTCTTT; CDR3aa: CASSLGKRTEAFF
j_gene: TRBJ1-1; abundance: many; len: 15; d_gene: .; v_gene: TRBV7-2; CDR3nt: TGTGCCAGCAGCCTAGGCTGGACAGTGAACACTGAAGCTTTCTTT; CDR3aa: CASSLGWTVNTEAFF
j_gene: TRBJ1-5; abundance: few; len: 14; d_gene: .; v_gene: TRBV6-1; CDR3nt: TGTGCCAGCAGAAGACCCAATAGCAATCAGCCCCAGCATTTT; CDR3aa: CASRRPNSNQPQHF
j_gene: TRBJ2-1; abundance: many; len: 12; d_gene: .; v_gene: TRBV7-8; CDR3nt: TGTGCCAGCAGCCGGAGGGGGGATGAGCAGTTCTTC; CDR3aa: CASSRRGDEQFF
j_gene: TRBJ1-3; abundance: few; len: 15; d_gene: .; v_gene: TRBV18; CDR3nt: TGTGCCAGCTCACCAACGGGGGTCCCTGGAAACACCATATATTTT; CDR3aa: CASSPTGVPGNTIYF
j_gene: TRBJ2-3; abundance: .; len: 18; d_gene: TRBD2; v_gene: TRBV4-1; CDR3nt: TGCGCCAGCAGCCAAGATCCTCCGACTAGCGGGTTCACAGATACGCAGTATTTT; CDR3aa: CASSQDPPTSGFTDTQYF
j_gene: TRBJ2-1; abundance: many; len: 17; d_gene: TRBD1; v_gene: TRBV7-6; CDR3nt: TGTGCCAGCAGCCTTTCGACCGGGACAGCCTACGACAATGAGCAGTTCTTC; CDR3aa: CASSLSTGTAYDNEQFF
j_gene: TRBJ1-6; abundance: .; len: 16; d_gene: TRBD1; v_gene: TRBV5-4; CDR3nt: TGTGCCAGCAGCACGGGGACAGGGGGCTATCGATCCCCCCTCCACTTT; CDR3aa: CASSTGTGGYRSPLHF
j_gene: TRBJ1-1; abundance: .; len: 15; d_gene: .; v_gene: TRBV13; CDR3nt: TGTGCCAGCAGATCTGAGACAGAGTCGGACACTGAAGCTTTCTTT; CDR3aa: CASRSETESDTEAFF
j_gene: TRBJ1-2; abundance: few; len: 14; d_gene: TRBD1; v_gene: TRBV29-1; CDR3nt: TGCAGCGTTCGCTCGGATGCAGGGGGCTATGGCTACACCTTC; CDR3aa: CSVRSDAGGYGYTF
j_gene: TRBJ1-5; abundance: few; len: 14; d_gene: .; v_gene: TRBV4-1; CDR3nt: TGCGCCAGCAGCCAAGTCAGGGCCGGGCAGCCCCAGCATTTT; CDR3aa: CASSQVRAGQPQHF
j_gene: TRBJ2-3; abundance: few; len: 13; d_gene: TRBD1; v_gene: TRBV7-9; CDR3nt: TGTGCCAGTTTAGACAGGGCCACAGATACGCAGTATTTT; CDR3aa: CASLDRATDTQYF
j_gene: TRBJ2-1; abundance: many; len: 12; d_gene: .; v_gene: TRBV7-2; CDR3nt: TGTGCCAGCAGCTGGATGTTGGGTGAGCAGTTCTTC; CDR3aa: CASSWMLGEQFF
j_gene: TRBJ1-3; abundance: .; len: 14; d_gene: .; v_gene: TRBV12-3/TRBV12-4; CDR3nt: TGTGCCAGCAGTTTCGTAGGACGGGGAAACACCATATATTTT; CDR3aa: CASSFVGRGNTIYF
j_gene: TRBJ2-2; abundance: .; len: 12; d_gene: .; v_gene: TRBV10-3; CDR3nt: TGTGCCATCAGTGAGTCGACCGCGGAGCTGTTTTTT; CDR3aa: CAISESTAELFF
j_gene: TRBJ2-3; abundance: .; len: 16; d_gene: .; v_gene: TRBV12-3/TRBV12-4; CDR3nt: TGTGCCAGCAGTTTACCCGACAGGAATGGGACAGATACGCAGTATTTT; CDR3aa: CASSLPDRNGTDTQYF
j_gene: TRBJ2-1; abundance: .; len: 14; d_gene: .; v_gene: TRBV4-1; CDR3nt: TGCGCCAGCAGCCAATTCCCTATGGGCAATGAGCAGTTCTTC; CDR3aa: CASSQFPMGNEQFF